The 30 T cell receptor beta chains reported below all come from one sample, sequenced in a study of shared clonotypes between healthy human individuals. Measured with immunoSEQ multiplex PCR; TCRdb has only the in-frame clones, and not every one. This sample has about 680,000 clones; around four fifths occur once, and the top ten carry 1.5% to 2%. Sequenced material: memory CD4+ T cells sorted from blood. Regarding subset: CD45RA-negative fraction. These receptors were taken from a woman in her twenties or thirties in good health.

This clone was picked up a small number of times. The V gene is TRBV2, the J gene TRBJ2-4; D may be TRBD1 (7 bases). This CDR3 contains 13 residues. With 4 bases removed from V and 8 bases from J, the gap between germline ends came to 12 bases. The germline CDR1 and CDR2 sequences are SNHLY and FYNNEI. CDR3 in DNA: TGTGCCAGCAGTGGCGGGACAGTCCACATTCAGTACTTC. Protein: CASSGGTVHIQYF.

J is TRBJ2-3 and V is TRBV29-1; no definite D call. The germline CDR1 and CDR2 sequences are SQVTM and ANQGSEA. V shed 1 base and J shed 2 bases, with 7 bases lying between them. This CDR3 comprises 13 residues. The CDR3 sequence: CSVEGRFTDTQYF. Written as DNA, the CDR3 is TGCAGCGTTGAAGGGCGGTTCACAGATACGCAGTATTTT.

The V gene is TRBV19, the J gene TRBJ2-2; D unclear. V shed 9 bases and J shed 2 bases, with 16 bases lying between them. The length of the CDR3 is 15 residues. The germline V gene encodes CDR1 LNHDA and CDR2 SQIVND (reference sequence). The CDR3 is CASRTAQLNTGELFF. CDR3 in DNA: TGTGCCAGCCGGACCGCCCAACTTAACACCGGGGAGCTGTTTTTT.

This clone was recorded a few times. The rearrangement links TRBV5-6 to TRBJ1-2; D is ambiguous. Germline CDR1 SGHDT, CDR2 YYEEEE. The CDR3 is 15 amino acids. The V gene lost 4 bases and the J gene lost 4 bases, with 17 bases spanning the gap. CDR3 DNA sequence: TGTGCCAGCAGCCTCGGACCGCCCAGTGTCTATGGCTACACCTTC. This gives the protein CASSLGPPSVYGYTF.

This chain links TRBV15 with TRBJ2-7; TRBD2 matches at 9 bases. CDR3 length: 15 residues. Germline loops: CDR1 LNHNV, CDR2 YYDKDF (reference sequence). Unmatched junction bases numbered 10, after V lost 5 bases and J lost 5 bases. The CDR3 region has the DNA TGTGCCACCAGCGATAGCGGGAGTCACGTCGACGAGCAGTACTTC. It codes for CATSDSGSHVDEQYF.

The J gene is TRBJ1-1, the V gene TRBV20-1, with D tentatively TRBD1 (5 bases). Trimming removed 6 bases at V and 4 bases at J, with 9 bases between. Germline lookup yields CDR1 DFQATT and CDR2 SNEGSKA (reference sequence). The CDR3 consists of 11 residues. The CDR3 DNA follows: TGCAGTGCCCCGGGGACCACTGAAGCTTTCTTT. The encoded protein is CSAPGTTEAFF.

The chain carries TRBV28 and TRBJ2-1, with D possibly TRBD2 on 8 matching bases. Germline CDR1 reads MDHEN; CDR2 reads SYDVKM. This CDR3 contains 14 residues. Trimming left V 4 bases short and J 7 bases short, with 14 bases between. CDR3 in DNA: TGTGCCAGCAGTTCGGGACAGCGGGGGAATGAGCAGTTCTTC. As protein: CASSSGQRGNEQFF.

This sequence joins TRBV7-2 and TRBJ2-1; D not certain. Trimming took off 5 bases at V and 0 bases at J, with 11 bases between the two ends. The CDR3 spans 15 residues. Germline CDR1 is SGHTA and CDR2 is FQGNSA. For the CDR3, the DNA is TGTGCCAGCAGCCCCTACAGTAGCTCCTACAATGAGCAGTTCTTC. Protein sequence: CASSPYSSSYNEQFF.

The chain uses TRBV2 and TRBJ2-2; perhaps TRBD2 as D (5 bases). The ends were cut back, 6 bases at V and 5 bases at J, with 10 bases in the middle. This CDR3 region has 13 residues. Germline V CDR1 and CDR2: SNHLY, FYNNEI. The CDR3 coding sequence is TGTGCCAGCAGGTTTAGGAGGACCGGGGAGCTGTTTTTT. Translated, it gives CASRFRRTGELFF.

V and J are TRBV19 and TRBJ2-2; 7 bases are a match to TRBD2. V was pared by 3 bases and J by 2 bases, with 15 bases of the junction left unmatched. Per germline, CDR1 LNHDA and CDR2 SQIVND (reference sequence). This CDR3 is 19 amino acids long. In DNA, the CDR3 is TGTGCCAGTAGTATCAAAGGTCTAGCGGACGCATATAACACCGGGGAGCTGTTTTTT. Translating it yields CASSIKGLADAYNTGELFF.

J is TRBJ2-5 and V is TRBV5-1; TRBD2 matches at 13 bases. This CDR3 is built from 15 residues. Germline lookup yields CDR1 SGHRS and CDR2 YFSETQ. With 6 bases clipped from V and 4 bases from J, the junction kept 6 bases outside the gene matches. CDR3 sequence (DNA): TGCGCCAGCACGCAAGGACTAGCGGGAGTAGAGACCCAGTACTTC. Translated, it gives CASTQGLAGVETQYF.

The genes are TRBV11-2 and TRBJ2-1; 12 nucleotides match TRBD1. CDR1 and CDR2 (germline): SGHAT, FQNNGV. V shed 0 bases and J 7 bases; nucleotides not matched to a gene: 7. The CDR3 runs to 17 residues. The CDR3 region is CASSLDSGTGGFNEQFF. The CDR3 nucleotides are TGTGCCAGCAGCTTAGATTCGGGGACAGGGGGCTTTAATGAGCAGTTCTTC. Full variable domain (rest looked up from reference TRBV11-2 and TRBJ2-1): EAGVAQSPRYKIIEKRQSVAFWCNPISGHATLYWYQQILGQGPKLLIQFQNNGVVDDSQLPKDRFSAERLKGVDSTLKIQPAKLEDSAVYLCASSLDSGTGGFNEQFFGPGTRLTVL.

V and J are TRBV11-1 and TRBJ2-2; the match to TRBD1 covers 7 bases. The CDR3 length is 15 residues. V gave up 3 bases and J gave up 3 bases; unmatched junction bases: 4. Germline CDR1 and CDR2: SGHAT and FQDESV (reference sequence). The CDR3 sequence is CASSLRGPDTGELFF. CDR3 DNA sequence: TGTGCCAGCAGCTTGAGGGGGCCGGACACCGGGGAGCTGTTTTTT.

This chain joins TRBV29-1 and TRBJ2-1, with D perhaps matching TRBD2 (6 bases). The CDR3 loop spans 13 amino acids. Trimming pared 5 bases from V and 6 bases from J, leaving 14 bases between. Germline V gene data show CDR1 as SQVTM and CDR2 as ANQGSEA. CDR3 in DNA: TGCAGCGTTATGGGGGAGGCTCTCAATGAGCAGTTCTTC. It specifies CSVMGEALNEQFF.

The chain carries TRBV19 and TRBJ1-5; a weak D match, TRBD1 (6 bases). This CDR3 has 13 amino acids. Trimming pared 8 bases from V and 9 bases from J, leaving 17 bases between. Germline V gives CDR1 LNHDA, CDR2 SQIVND (reference sequence). DNA for the CDR3: TGTGCCAGTCGCGGACAGAGCCTCCTGCCCCAGCATTTT. This encodes CASRGQSLLPQHF.

The sample holds many counts of this clone. Other DNA sequences of this sample code for an identical CDR3. The chain joins TRBV5-1 to TRBJ2-2, with 11 bases lining up with TRBD1. J was trimmed by 5 bases and V by 4 bases; bases with no gene match: 4. The CDR3 totals 15 residues. The germline V gene encodes CDR1 SGHRS and CDR2 YFSETQ. CDR3 coding DNA: TGCGCCAGCAGCCCCGGGACAGGGGGAACCGGGGAGCTGTTTTTT. Its translation: CASSPGTGGTGELFF.

The chain links TRBV18 to TRBJ1-2; D is unclear. Germline CDR1 reads KGHSH; CDR2 reads LQKENI. Trimming pared 6 bases from V and 1 base from J, leaving 9 bases between. The CDR3 is 13 amino acids. The CDR3 loop is CASSLSGNYGYTF. The CDR3 DNA reads as TGTGCCAGCTCCCTCTCCGGTAACTATGGCTACACCTTC.

CDR3 loop: CASSSRAEAFF. CDR3 nucleotides: TGTGCCAGCAGTTCTCGCGCTGAAGCTTTCTTT. This chain uses TRBV28 with TRBJ1-1; D ambiguous. Deletions cut 4 bases from V and 6 bases from J, with 6 bases between. The CDR3 has 11 amino acids. Looked up from germline, CDR1 is MDHEN and CDR2 is SYDVKM.

The chain joins TRBV28 to TRBJ1-4; a weak D match, TRBD1 (6 bases). The CDR3 runs 13 residues. Germline assignment: CDR1 MDHEN and CDR2 SYDVKM. With 10 bases removed from V and 7 bases from J, the gap between germline ends came to 16 bases. The CDR3 reads CATVQGYGEKLFF. CDR3 DNA sequence: TGTGCCACCGTACAGGGATATGGTGAAAAACTGTTTTTT.

This sequence joins TRBV28 and TRBJ2-5; 11 bases map to TRBD2. The CDR3 is 15 residues long. Per the germline V gene, CDR1 is MDHEN and CDR2 is SYDVKM. V dropped 5 bases and J dropped 5; count of bases not matched to a gene: 7. The CDR3 sequence is CASSTQLAGAETQYF. The CDR3, as DNA: TGTGCCAGCAGTACCCAACTAGCGGGAGCGGAGACCCAGTACTTC.

The V call is TRBV7-2, the J call TRBJ1-4; TRBD1 aligns across 8 bases. V lost 1 base to trimming and J lost 6 bases; unmatched junction nucleotides: 7. Germline CDR1 is SGHTA and CDR2 is FQGNSA. The length of the CDR3 is 16 residues. Written as DNA, the CDR3 is TGTGCCAGCAGCTTAGATGACAGGGGAGGGTATGAAAAACTGTTTTTT. As protein: CASSLDDRGGYEKLFF.

This clone was counted at least ten times. The chain recombines TRBV5-1 with TRBJ1-5; 8 nucleotides line up with TRBD1. CDR3 length: 17 residues. V lost 4 bases to trimming and J lost 4 bases; unmatched junction nucleotides: 13. CDR1 SGHRS and CDR2 YFSETQ come from the germline V gene. CDR3 DNA: TGCGCCAGCAGCATGGTAACCAGGGGGCGTAGAAATCAGCCCCAGCATTTT. Translated, it gives CASSMVTRGRRNQPQHF.

The rearrangement joins TRBV6-1 to TRBJ1-5; no reliable D call. CDR3 size: 13 residues. V dropped 11 bases and J dropped 5 bases, with 16 bases sitting between them. The germline V gene has CDR1 MNHNS and CDR2 SASEGT. CDR3 residues: CAHSSNGYQPQHF. CDR3 nucleotides: TGTGCCCATTCCTCGAATGGCTATCAGCCCCAGCATTTT.

The sample holds a few counts of this clone. The chain joins TRBV5-1 to TRBJ2-5, with TRBD2 matching over 8 bases. CDR3 length equals 14 residues. Unmatched junction bases numbered 3, after V lost 4 bases and J lost 1 base. Germline assignment: CDR1 SGHRS and CDR2 YFSETQ. CDR3 sequence: CASSPGGTQETQYF. The CDR3 nucleotides are TGCGCCAGCAGCCCGGGGGGGACCCAAGAGACCCAGTACTTC.

The gene calls are TRBV18 and TRBJ2-7; 11 bases align to TRBD1. This CDR3 contains 15 residues. V shed 2 bases and J 7 bases; nucleotides not matched to a gene: 7. The germline gives CDR1 KGHSH, CDR2 LQKENI. For the CDR3, the DNA is TGTGCCAGCTCACCATTGGGACAGGGGGTAGGAGAGCAGTACTTC. Encoded protein: CASSPLGQGVGEQYF.

This clone was seen a few times. The genes are TRBV29-1 and TRBJ1-5, with 7 bases aligning to TRBD1. This CDR3 comprises 13 residues. Germline CDR1 reads SQVTM; CDR2 reads ANQGSEA. V dropped 5 bases and J dropped 3; count of bases not matched to a gene: 4. The CDR3 spells CSVRDSFNQPQHF. CDR3 in DNA: TGCAGCGTTCGGGACAGCTTCAATCAGCCCCAGCATTTT. Full variable domain (remainder filled in from reference TRBV29-1 and TRBJ1-5): SAVISQKPSRDICQRGTSLTIQCQVDSQVTMMFWYRQQPGQSLTLIATANQGSEATYESGFVIDKFPISRPNLTFSTLTVSNMSPEDSSIYLCSVRDSFNQPQHFGDGTRLSIL.

This clone has just a few counts. This chain uses TRBV11-1 with TRBJ2-2, with D possibly being TRBD1 (5 bases). V was clipped by 6 bases and J by 6 bases, with 23 bases between them. There are 17 residues in the CDR3. The germline gives CDR1 SGHAT, CDR2 FQDESV (reference sequence). CDR3 loop: CASSHPSAGLGAGELFF. In nucleotides, the CDR3 is TGTGCCAGCAGTCACCCCTCCGCAGGGCTAGGGGCCGGGGAGCTGTTTTTT.

The rearrangement links TRBV5-1 to TRBJ2-5; 9 bases line up with TRBD1. V shed 7 bases and J 5 bases; nucleotides not matched to a gene: 18. Germline CDR1 reads SGHRS; CDR2 reads YFSETQ. There are 17 residues in the CDR3. The DNA of the CDR3 is TGCGCCAGCGCCCCCCTCCGGGACAGGGCTCCCTTGGAGACCCAGTACTTC. Its translation is CASAPLRDRAPLETQYF.

V usage is TRBV4-1 and J usage is TRBJ1-1, with D perhaps TRBD1 (5 bases). V dropped 2 bases and J dropped 7 bases, with 14 bases sitting between them. The CDR3 has 14 residues. CDR1 is MGHRA and CDR2 is YSYEKL in the germline V gene. The chain's CDR3 is CASSQPSRGVEAFF. DNA for the CDR3: TGCGCCAGCAGCCAACCTTCACGAGGGGTTGAAGCTTTCTTT.

This clone was seen more than once but under ten times. V is TRBV19 and J is TRBJ2-3, with 9 bases lining up with TRBD2. The CDR3 contains 15 residues. Germline CDR1 LNHDA, CDR2 SQIVND (reference sequence). V was pared by 3 bases and J by 4 bases, with 5 bases of the junction left unmatched. CDR3 sequence: CASSMLAGRADTQYF. CDR3 in DNA: TGTGCCAGTAGTATGCTAGCGGGAAGGGCAGATACGCAGTATTTT.